Listed here are 2 T cell receptor beta chains from one sample, sequenced in a study of OX40 agonist ivuxolimab in advanced cancers. Data came from immunoSEQ multiplex PCR; TCRdb stores just in-frame clones and leaves some out. This sample carries around 72,000 clones, 70% to 90% of them seen once, and the ten largest clones take about 8.2%. The sample here was CD4+ or CD8+ T cells sorted from blood, taken in a trial of the OX40 agonist ivuxolimab. The receptors originated from an adult with an advanced solid tumor such as melanoma, head and neck, liver or kidney cancer.

The chain employs TRBV7-2 and TRBJ2-1; perhaps TRBD1 as D (5 bases). V lost 6 bases and J lost 11, with 17 bases in between. Germline assignment: CDR1 SGHTA and CDR2 FQGNSA. This CDR3 has 13 residues. The DNA for the CDR3 is TGTGCCAGCAGTCCTACAGGAAACGCTCAGCAGTTCTTC. Protein product: CASSPTGNAQQFF.

The chain links TRBV7-3 to TRBJ1-6; D gene uncertain. This CDR3 contains 14 residues. Germline values: CDR1 SGHTA, CDR2 FQGTGA. V lost 0 bases, J lost 6 bases, and 6 bases lay in between. Here the CDR3 reads CASSLTGPNSPLHF. The CDR3 DNA follows: TGTGCCAGCAGCTTAACAGGTCCTAATTCACCCCTCCACTTT.